These 18 T cell receptor beta chains were sequenced from one sample in a study of T cells in Graves' hyperthyroidism and ophthalmopathy. TCR beta CDR3 regions were amplified from RNA. First-round RT-PCR of the TCR CDR3 relied on the HTBI primer set. TCRdb itself ran the multiplex PCR reads through MiXCR, one entry per CDR3 protein. This sample yields 90,000 to 120,000 distinct CDR3 sequences, of which roughly 15% are seen a single time; under 45% belongs to the top ten. Sequenced: blood. The receptors derive from a woman aged 45-65 years with Graves' hyperthyroidism.

In its sample, this clonotype was seen many times. The rearrangement uses TRBV30 and TRBJ2-3; TRBD2 matches at 7 bases. Germline loops: CDR1 GTSNPN, CDR2 SVGIG (reference sequence). This CDR3 contains 15 residues. V lost 4 bases and J lost 3; bases outside the gene matches: 10. The CDR3 nucleotides are TGTGCCTGGACCGGAGTGGCGGGAGCTACAGATACGCAGTATTTT. The encoded protein is CAWTGVAGATDTQYF.

There are many counts of this clonotype. The genes are TRBV19 and TRBJ1-1, with a possible D match to TRBD1 (5 bases). This CDR3 comprises 15 residues. The V gene lost 7 bases and the J gene lost 5 bases, with 20 bases spanning the gap. Germline V gives CDR1 LNHDA, CDR2 SQIVND (reference sequence). DNA for the CDR3: TGTGCCAGTAATAACCAGGAGGGGAGTTATACTGAAGCTTTCTTT. This sequence encodes CASNNQEGSYTEAFF. Based on the CDR3 plus reference TRBV19 and TRBJ1-1, the full variable domain is DGGITQSPKYLFRKEGQNVTLSCEQNLNHDAMYWYRQDPGQGLRLIYYSQIVNDFQKGDIAEGYSVSREKKESFPLTVTSAQKNPTAFYLCASNNQEGSYTEAFFGQGTRLTVV.

There are many counts of this clonotype. The chain employs TRBV11-2 and TRBJ1-2, with D possibly TRBD1 on 5 matching bases. The CDR3 extends over 16 amino acids. Germline CDR1 is SGHAT and CDR2 is FQNNGV. Trimming cost V 5 bases and J 4 bases, with 20 bases left between them. CDR3 in amino acids: CASSPIRGRTSYGYTF. The CDR3 nucleotides read TGTGCCAGCAGCCCTATCCGGGGCAGGACGAGCTATGGCTACACCTTC.

This clonotype was found a few times. V usage is TRBV7-9 and J usage is TRBJ2-1; 12 nucleotides align to TRBD2. Germline V gene sequence: CDR1 SEHNR, CDR2 FQNEAQ (reference sequence). The V and J ends lost 7 bases and 6 bases, in that order; junction bases with no gene match: 13. CDR3 length: 17 residues. DNA for the CDR3: TGTGCCAGCAAGACTAGCGGGAGTTCCCCGCGAGGCAATGAGCAGTTCTTC. This encodes CASKTSGSSPRGNEQFF.

This clonotype has ten or more counts. The chain is built from TRBV29-1 and TRBJ1-1, with 10 bases matching TRBD1. The CDR3 totals 17 residues. Trimming took 4 bases from V and 0 from J; bases not matched to a gene: 11. Germline V CDR1 and CDR2: SQVTM, ANQGSEA. CDR3 sequence: CSVAGRWDRGMNTEAFF. The CDR3 DNA reads TGCAGCGTTGCGGGGCGTTGGGACAGGGGCATGAACACTGAAGCTTTCTTT. Full variable domain (outside the CDR3, taken from reference TRBV29-1 and TRBJ1-1): SAVISQKPSRDICQRGTSLTIQCQVDSQVTMMFWYRQQPGQSLTLIATANQGSEATYESGFVIDKFPISRPNLTFSTLTVSNMSPEDSSIYLCSVAGRWDRGMNTEAFFGQGTRLTVV.

In its sample, this clonotype was seen many times. V is TRBV10-3 and J is TRBJ2-3; 9 nucleotides agree with TRBD2. The CDR3 has 16 amino acids. Trimming removed 4 bases from V and 4 bases from J; junction bases left unmatched: 9. CDR1 is ENHRY and CDR2 is SYGVKD in the germline V gene. CDR3 bases: TGTGCCATCAGTGGGAGAGCGGGAGGCATTTCAGATACGCAGTATTTT. Amino acids: CAISGRAGGISDTQYF.

This clonotype came up many times. The DNA of the CDR3 is TGTGCCAGCAGTTTACGGACTCCCGGGACCGAAAAACTGTTTTTT. Amino acids: CASSLRTPGTEKLFF. This chain uses TRBV12-3 or TRBV12-4 with TRBJ1-4; perhaps TRBD1 as D (5 bases). V gave up 2 bases and J gave up 8 bases, with 15 bases separating them. The CDR3 sequence is 15 residues long.

This clonotype was observed many times. The chain carries TRBV10-3 and TRBJ1-4; tentative D call: TRBD1 (6 bases). There are 15 residues in the CDR3. Germline assignment: CDR1 ENHRY and CDR2 SYGVKD. V lost 10 bases to trimming and J lost 4 bases, with 19 bases between them. This CDR3 is CATLGGPGGNEKLFF. The CDR3 nucleotides read TGTGCCACCTTAGGGGGGCCGGGGGGTAATGAAAAACTGTTTTTT.

The sample holds a few counts of this clonotype. The chain joins TRBV7-2 to TRBJ2-5; 14 nucleotides align to TRBD2. CDR3 size: 15 residues. V shed 5 bases, J shed 6 bases, and the junction held 5 bases outside the gene matches. Per germline, CDR1 SGHTA and CDR2 FQGNSA. The CDR3 sequence: CASSPGTSGSKTQYF. The CDR3 bases are TGTGCCAGCAGCCCCGGGACTAGCGGGAGTAAGACCCAGTACTTC.

This clonotype was recorded a few times. The rearrangement joins TRBV15 to TRBJ1-2; D call uncertain. The V end was cut by 0 bases, the J end by 5 bases, with 10 bases between. CDR1 LNHNV and CDR2 YYDKDF come from the germline V gene (reference sequence). This CDR3 is 14 amino acids long. The CDR3 coding sequence is TGTGCCACCAGCAGAGACAGGAATACTTATGGCTACACCTTC. It yields the protein CATSRDRNTYGYTF.

This clonotype was seen many times. The rearrangement uses TRBV29-1 and TRBJ2-1; D not certain. Germline V gives CDR1 SQVTM, CDR2 ANQGSEA. There are 14 residues in the CDR3. Deletions cut 2 bases from V and 8 bases from J, with 16 bases between. DNA for the CDR3: TGCAGCGTTGAAATTCAGGTGTCTTTCGATGAGCAGTTCTTC. This sequence encodes CSVEIQVSFDEQFF.

This clonotype was seen many times. This chain joins TRBV12-3 or TRBV12-4 and TRBJ2-1, with D possibly TRBD1 on 5 matching bases. The CDR3 runs to 13 residues. V was trimmed by 1 base and J by 9 bases, leaving 10 bases between them. The CDR3, as DNA: TGTGCCAGCAGTTTAGATCTTAGGGGTGAGCAGTTCTTC. Its translation: CASSLDLRGEQFF.

This clonotype was seen repeatedly, ten times or more. J is TRBJ2-5 and V is TRBV5-1, with 10 bases that match TRBD2. V was pared by 0 bases and J by 5 bases, with 7 bases of the junction left unmatched. The CDR3 has 16 residues. The germline V gene has CDR1 SGHRS and CDR2 YFSETQ. CDR3 in DNA: TGCGCCAGCAGCTTGGGCTCCAGCGGGAGGGCCGAGACCCAGTACTTC. The encoded protein is CASSLGSSGRAETQYF.

This clonotype was seen ten or more times. The V gene is TRBV11-2, the J gene TRBJ2-6, with D possibly matching TRBD1 (7 bases). Between the trimmed V and J ends, which lost 0 bases and 0 bases, there was a span of 12 bases. This CDR3 spans 18 amino acids. The germline V gene encodes CDR1 SGHAT and CDR2 FQNNGV. DNA of the CDR3: TGTGCCAGCAGCTTAGAGGCGGGACAGAGCTCTGGGGCCAACGTCCTGACTTTC. Protein sequence: CASSLEAGQSSGANVLTF. Full variable domain (remainder filled in from reference TRBV11-2 and TRBJ2-6): EAGVAQSPRYKIIEKRQSVAFWCNPISGHATLYWYQQILGQGPKLLIQFQNNGVVDDSQLPKDRFSAERLKGVDSTLKIQPAKLEDSAVYLCASSLEAGQSSGANVLTFGAGSRLTVL.

This clonotype has at least ten counts. A much larger clone lies a single base off, so this may be a read error. The chain uses TRBV28 and TRBJ1-5; possibly TRBD2 for D (5 bases). The J call is in doubt because the DNA end fits TRBJ2-3 better. The CDR3 runs 15 residues. CDR1 is MDHEN and CDR2 is SYDVKM in the germline V gene. The CDR3 sequence: CASSWERFSNQPQYF. The CDR3 bases are TGTGCCAGCAGTTGGGAGAGGTTCAGCAATCAGCCCCAGTATTTT.

V usage is TRBV6-2 or TRBV6-3 and J usage is TRBJ2-7, with 11 bases matching TRBD1. Germline V CDR1 and CDR2: MNHEY, SVGEGT. The CDR3 sequence is 15 residues long. V shed 4 bases, J shed 4 bases, and the junction held 6 bases outside the gene matches. Written as DNA, the CDR3 is TGTGCCAGCAGTTCTTTTGGACAGGGGGCATACGAGCAGTACTTC. Amino acid sequence: CASSSFGQGAYEQYF.

The V gene is TRBV28, the J gene TRBJ2-3, with 10 positions matching TRBD2. The CDR3 extends over 17 amino acids. Per germline, CDR1 MDHEN and CDR2 SYDVKM. Germline trimming cut 7 bases from V and 2 bases from J; bases unmatched to any gene: 12. CDR3 amino acids: CASTASGSGQDTDTQYF. The CDR3 coding sequence is TGTGCCAGCACCGCTAGCGGGAGCGGGCAGGACACAGATACGCAGTATTTT.

This clonotype was seen repeatedly, ten times or more. The gene calls are TRBV18 and TRBJ2-7; D is undetermined. Germline loops: CDR1 KGHSH, CDR2 LQKENI. V was clipped by 4 bases and J by 9 bases, with 19 bases between them. CDR3 length: 14 residues. The CDR3 region is CASSQLGSATGQYF. In DNA, the CDR3 is TGTGCCAGCTCACAGCTTGGGTCAGCTACGGGGCAGTACTTC.